This TCR beta chain appears in the sequencing data of a study of blood T cell repertoires in COVID-19. Study processing details: Reference gene primer amplification gave nucleated cell count estimates. The table came from immunoSEQ multiplex PCR; TCRdb's copy has only in-frame clones and leaves some out. V, J and clone size are taken as reported in that table, and D and trimming were inferred from the DNA itself. The sample holds 35,000 to 45,000 clones, 79% seen once. Trimming took 3 bases from V and 8 from J; bases not matched to a gene: 5. The germline V gene encodes CDR1 SGHRS and CDR2 YFSETQ. CDR3 length: 14 amino acids.

The receptor was derived from a man aged 70 or older with acute or convalescent COVID-19. Sample: peripheral blood. The chain carries TRBV5-1 and TRBJ2-1; 10 bases fit TRBD1. DNA for the CDR3: TGCGCCAGCAGCTCGGGACAGGGGTTATATGAGCAGTTCTTC. Its protein is CASSSGQGLYEQFF.